The rows below give T cell receptor beta chains drawn from one sample of a study of blood T cells in healthy people across ages. TCRdb re-called the 5' RACE reads through MiXCR, storing one row per CDR3 protein. The sample contains around 580,000 distinct CDR3 sequences, less than 60% of which appear only once. Source material: blood. The source of these receptors is an older man in good health. The CDR3 runs from the conserved cysteine through the conserved F or W. A D gene is named only where the DNA matches it firmly. Size values are once, few and many counts, or a class for expanded clones, and some rows have none.

j_gene	v_gene	d_gene	abundance	CDR3aa	CDR3nt
TRBJ1-1	TRBV7-8	TRBD1	NA	CASSHRGHTEAFF	TGTGCCAGCAGCCACAGGGGCCACACTGAAGCTTTCTTT
TRBJ2-3	TRBV29-1	NA	many	CSVDSGTTDTQYF	TGCAGCGTTGATAGCGGAACCACAGATACGCAGTATTTT
TRBJ2-1	TRBV29-1	TRBD1	NA	CSVSGTGGLNEQFF	TGCAGCGTATCCGGGACAGGGGGCCTAAATGAGCAGTTCTTC
TRBJ2-4	TRBV12-5	TRBD1	few	CASGTGGGIQYF	TGTGCTAGTGGTACAGGGGGTGGCATTCAGTACTTC
TRBJ2-2	TRBV7-3	NA	NA	CASSLSPPRAGNTGELFF	TGTGCCAGCAGCTTAAGCCCGCCCCGGGCAGGCAACACCGGGGAGCTGTTTTTT
TRBJ2-1	TRBV10-3	NA	few	CAISESGGNEQFF	TGTGCCATCAGTGAGTCAGGGGGGAATGAGCAGTTCTTC
TRBJ2-5	TRBV20-1	NA	few	CSATPSGSGTQYF	TGCAGTGCTACTCCCAGCGGGTCAGGGACCCAGTACTTC
TRBJ1-2	TRBV29-1	NA	NA	CSVAVGALDGYTF	TGCAGCGTTGCGGTAGGGGCACTAGATGGCTACACCTTC
TRBJ2-7	TRBV20-1	TRBD1	few	CSVYRDRPYEQYF	TGCAGTGTCTACCGGGACAGGCCCTACGAGCAGTACTTC
TRBJ2-5	TRBV7-2	NA	once	CASSDGDRSNVETQYF	TGTGCCAGCAGCGACGGGGATAGGTCGAATGTGGAGACCCAGTACTTC
TRBJ2-7	TRBV5-1	NA	few	CASSLTGTNSYEQYF	TGCGCCAGCAGCTTGACCGGGACAAACTCCTACGAGCAGTACTTC
TRBJ1-1	TRBV7-9	NA	NA	CASSFDSEAFF	TGTGCCAGCAGCTTTGACTCCGAAGCTTTCTTT
TRBJ1-1	TRBV7-9	NA	NA	CASSLVLRGNTEAFF	TGTGCCAGCAGCTTGGTTCTCCGGGGGAACACTGAAGCTTTCTTT
TRBJ2-7	TRBV9	NA	NA	CASSPRPAQGSYEQYF	TGTGCCAGCAGCCCACGACCGGCCCAAGGCTCCTACGAGCAGTACTTC
TRBJ1-2	TRBV4-3	NA	NA	CASSQDLDRTNYGYTF	TGCGCCAGCAGCCAAGATTTAGACAGGACCAACTATGGCTACACCTTC
TRBJ2-1	TRBV2	NA	NA	CANKLDQSSYNEQFF	TGTGCCAACAAACTAGATCAGAGCTCCTACAATGAGCAGTTCTTC
TRBJ2-7	TRBV20-1	NA	NA	CSAIAGRGAYEQYF	TGCAGTGCTATCGCCGGTAGGGGAGCCTACGAGCAGTACTTC
TRBJ2-7	TRBV4-3	NA	NA	CASSQDLSGRGYEQYF	TGCGCCAGCAGCCAAGATCTTAGCGGCCGAGGGTACGAGCAGTACTTC
TRBJ2-5	TRBV6-6	NA	NA	CASSHRVGTQYF	TGCGCCAGCAGCCACAGGGTTGGGACCCAGTACTTC
TRBJ2-1	TRBV11-2	NA	few	CASAGQGNWNEQFF	TGTGCCAGCGCCGGGCAGGGGAATTGGAATGAGCAGTTCTTC
TRBJ2-7	TRBV12-3/TRBV12-4	NA	few	CASSNGRGLGDYEQYF	TGTGCCAGCAGCAATGGCAGGGGTTTGGGAGACTACGAGCAGTACTTC
TRBJ2-7	TRBV11-1	NA	few	CASSPRLDEQYF	TGTGCCAGCAGCCCGAGATTGGACGAGCAGTACTTC
TRBJ1-5	TRBV28	NA	once	CASSLLPGSSNQPQHF	TGTGCCAGCAGTTTATTGCCGGGTTCTAGCAATCAGCCCCAGCATTTT
TRBJ2-1	TRBV25-1	TRBD1	NA	CASREQGANEQFF	TGTGCCAGCAGAGAACAGGGGGCGAATGAGCAGTTCTTC
TRBJ2-7	TRBV20-1	TRBD1	few	CSAREPGQGRNEQYF	TGCAGTGCTAGAGAGCCGGGACAGGGTCGGAACGAGCAGTACTTC
TRBJ2-7	TRBV4-2	NA	many	CASSQGFLNSGSYEQYF	TGTGCCAGCAGCCAAGGGTTCCTCAATAGCGGCTCCTACGAGCAGTACTTC
TRBJ1-1	TRBV19	NA	NA	CASSWASRGTEAFF	TGTGCCAGTAGTTGGGCCAGTAGAGGCACTGAAGCTTTCTTT
TRBJ2-1	TRBV7-2	NA	few	CASSSTQTGRFSYNEQFF	TGTGCCAGCAGCTCTACCCAAACCGGGCGATTCAGCTACAATGAGCAGTTCTTC
TRBJ2-3	TRBV20-1	TRBD2	NA	CSARRSGITDTQYF	TGCAGTGCTAGACGTAGCGGGATAACAGATACGCAGTATTTT
TRBJ1-1	TRBV4-3	TRBD1	NA	CASSQAPQDRESNTEAFF	TGCGCCAGCAGCCAAGCCCCCCAGGACAGGGAATCAAACACTGAAGCTTTCTTT
TRBJ2-1	TRBV7-2	TRBD2	few	CASSPGLAGVDEQFF	TGTGCCAGCAGCCCGGGACTAGCGGGAGTGGATGAGCAGTTCTTC